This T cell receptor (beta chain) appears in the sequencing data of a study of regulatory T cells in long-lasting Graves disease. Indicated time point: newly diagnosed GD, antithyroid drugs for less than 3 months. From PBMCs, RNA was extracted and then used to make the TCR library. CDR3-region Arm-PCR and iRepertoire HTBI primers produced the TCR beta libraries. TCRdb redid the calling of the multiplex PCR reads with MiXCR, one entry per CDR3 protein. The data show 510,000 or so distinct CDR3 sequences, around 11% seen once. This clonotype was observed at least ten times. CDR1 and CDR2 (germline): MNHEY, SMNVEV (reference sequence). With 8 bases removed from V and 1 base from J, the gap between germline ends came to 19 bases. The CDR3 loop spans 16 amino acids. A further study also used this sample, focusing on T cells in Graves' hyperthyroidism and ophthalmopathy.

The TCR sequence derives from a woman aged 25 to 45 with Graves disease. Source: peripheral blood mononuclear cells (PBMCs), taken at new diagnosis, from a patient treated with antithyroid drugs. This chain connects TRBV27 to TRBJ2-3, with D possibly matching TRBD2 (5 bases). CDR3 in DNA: TGTGCCAGCTCCTCAATCGGGGTTTTAGGCACAGATACGCAGTATTTT. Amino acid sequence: CASSSIGVLGTDTQYF.